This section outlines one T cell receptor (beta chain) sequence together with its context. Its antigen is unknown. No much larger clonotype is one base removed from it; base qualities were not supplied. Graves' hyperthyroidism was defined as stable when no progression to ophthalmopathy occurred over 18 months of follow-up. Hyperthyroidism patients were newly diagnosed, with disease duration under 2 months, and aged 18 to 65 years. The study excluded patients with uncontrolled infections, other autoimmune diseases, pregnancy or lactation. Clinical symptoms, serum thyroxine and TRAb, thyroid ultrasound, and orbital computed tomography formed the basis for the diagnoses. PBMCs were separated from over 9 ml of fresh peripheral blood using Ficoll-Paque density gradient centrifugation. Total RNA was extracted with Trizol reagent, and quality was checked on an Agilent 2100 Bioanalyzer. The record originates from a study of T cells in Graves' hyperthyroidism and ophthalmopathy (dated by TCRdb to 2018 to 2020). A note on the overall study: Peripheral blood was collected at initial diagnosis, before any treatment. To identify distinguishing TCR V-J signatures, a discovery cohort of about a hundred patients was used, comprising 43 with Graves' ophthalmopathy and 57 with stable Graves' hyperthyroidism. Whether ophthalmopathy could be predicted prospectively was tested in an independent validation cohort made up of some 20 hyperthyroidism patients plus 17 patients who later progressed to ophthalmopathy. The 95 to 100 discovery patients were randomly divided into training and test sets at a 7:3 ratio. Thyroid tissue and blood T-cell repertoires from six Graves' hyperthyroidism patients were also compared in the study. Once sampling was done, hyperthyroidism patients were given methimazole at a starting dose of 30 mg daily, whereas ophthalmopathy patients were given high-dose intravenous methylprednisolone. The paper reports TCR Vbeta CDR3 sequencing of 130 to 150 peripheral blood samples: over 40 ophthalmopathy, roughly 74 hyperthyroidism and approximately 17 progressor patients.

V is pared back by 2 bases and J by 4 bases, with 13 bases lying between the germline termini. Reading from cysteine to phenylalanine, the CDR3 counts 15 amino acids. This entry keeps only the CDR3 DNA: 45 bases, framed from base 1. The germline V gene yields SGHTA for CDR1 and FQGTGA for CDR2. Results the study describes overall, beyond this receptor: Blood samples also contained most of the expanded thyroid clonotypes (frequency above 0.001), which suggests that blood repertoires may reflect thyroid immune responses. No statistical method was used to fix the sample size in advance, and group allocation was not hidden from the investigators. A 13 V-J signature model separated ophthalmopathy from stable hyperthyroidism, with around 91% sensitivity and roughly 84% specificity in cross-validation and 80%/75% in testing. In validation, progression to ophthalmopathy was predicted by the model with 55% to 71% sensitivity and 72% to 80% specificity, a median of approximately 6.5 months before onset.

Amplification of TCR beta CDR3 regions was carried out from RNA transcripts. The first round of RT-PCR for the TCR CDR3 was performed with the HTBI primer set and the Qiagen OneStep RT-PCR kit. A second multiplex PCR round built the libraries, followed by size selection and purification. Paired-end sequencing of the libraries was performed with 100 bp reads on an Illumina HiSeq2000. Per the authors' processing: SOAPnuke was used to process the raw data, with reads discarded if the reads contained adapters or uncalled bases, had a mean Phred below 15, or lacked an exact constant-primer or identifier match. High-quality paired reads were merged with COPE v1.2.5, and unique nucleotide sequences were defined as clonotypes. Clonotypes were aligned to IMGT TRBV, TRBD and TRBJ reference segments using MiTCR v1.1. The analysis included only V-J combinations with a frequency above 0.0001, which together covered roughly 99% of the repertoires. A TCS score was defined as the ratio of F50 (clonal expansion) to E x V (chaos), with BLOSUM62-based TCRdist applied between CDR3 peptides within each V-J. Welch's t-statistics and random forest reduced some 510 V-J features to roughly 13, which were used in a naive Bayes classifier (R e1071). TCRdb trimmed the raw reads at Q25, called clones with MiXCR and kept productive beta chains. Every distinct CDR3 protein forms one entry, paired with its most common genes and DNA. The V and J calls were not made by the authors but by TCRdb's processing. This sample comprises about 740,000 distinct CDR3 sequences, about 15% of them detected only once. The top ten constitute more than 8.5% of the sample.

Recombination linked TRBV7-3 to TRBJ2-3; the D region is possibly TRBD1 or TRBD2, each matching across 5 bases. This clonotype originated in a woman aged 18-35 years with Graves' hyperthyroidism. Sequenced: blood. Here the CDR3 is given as CASSLGGTSPDTQYF. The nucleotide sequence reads TGTGCCAGCAGCTTAGGGGGTACCTCCCCAGATACGCAGTATTTT.